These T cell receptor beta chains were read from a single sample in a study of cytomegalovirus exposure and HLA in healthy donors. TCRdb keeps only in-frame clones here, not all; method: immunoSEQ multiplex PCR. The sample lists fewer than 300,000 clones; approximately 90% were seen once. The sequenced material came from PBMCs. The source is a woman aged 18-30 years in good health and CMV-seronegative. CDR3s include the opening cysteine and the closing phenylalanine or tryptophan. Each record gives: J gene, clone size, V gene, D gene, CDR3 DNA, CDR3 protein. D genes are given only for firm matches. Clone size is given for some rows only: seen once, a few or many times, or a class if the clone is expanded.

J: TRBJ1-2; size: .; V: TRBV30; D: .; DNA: TGTGCCTGGAGGGGGACACACCAAGGCAGTGGCTACACCTTC; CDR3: CAWRGTHQGSGYTF
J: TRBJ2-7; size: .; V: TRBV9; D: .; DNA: TGTGCCAGCAGCGTAGGACTAGACCCAAACCTGTCCTACGAGCAGTACTTC; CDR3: CASSVGLDPNLSYEQYF
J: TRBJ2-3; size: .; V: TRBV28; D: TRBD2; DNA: TGTGCCAGCACCCTAGGACTAGCGGGAAGCACAGATACGCAGTATTTT; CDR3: CASTLGLAGSTDTQYF
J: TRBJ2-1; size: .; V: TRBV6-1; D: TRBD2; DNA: TGTGCCAGCAGTGAAATGTGGGCGGGAGGGCCTCGCAATGAGCAGTTCTTC; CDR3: CASSEMWAGGPRNEQFF
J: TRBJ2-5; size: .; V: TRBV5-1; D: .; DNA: TGCGCCAGCAGCTTCAACCCTTTCTTCCAGCGGGTGGATGACAGAAAAGAGACCCAGTACTTC; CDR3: CASSFNPFFQRVDDRKETQYF
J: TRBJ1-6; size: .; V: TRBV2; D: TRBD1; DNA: TGTGCCAGCAGGGAGGACAGGAACTCCTATAATTCACCCCTCCACTTT; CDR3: CASREDRNSYNSPLHF
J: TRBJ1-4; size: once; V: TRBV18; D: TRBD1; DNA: TGTGCCAGCTCGCCCGGACAGGCCCGAAGAGAAGAACTGTTTTTT; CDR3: CASSPGQARREELFF
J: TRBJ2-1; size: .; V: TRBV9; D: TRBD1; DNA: TGTGCCAGCAGCCCCGACAGGGGGCAGTACAATGAGCAGTTCTTC; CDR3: CASSPDRGQYNEQFF
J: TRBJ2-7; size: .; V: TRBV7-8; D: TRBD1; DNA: TGTGCCAGCAGCTTAGTACAGGGGCTCTACGAGCAGTACTTC; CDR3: CASSLVQGLYEQYF
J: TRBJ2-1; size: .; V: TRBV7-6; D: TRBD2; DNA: TGTGCCAGCAGTCGTAGCGGGAGGGCCTTCTCCTACAATGAGCAGTTCTTC; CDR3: CASSRSGRAFSYNEQFF
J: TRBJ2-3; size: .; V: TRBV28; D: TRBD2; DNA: TGTGCCAGCAGTTTCTGGACAGCGAGGACTAGCGGGGTGAATACGCAGTATTTT; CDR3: CASSFWTARTSGVNTQYF
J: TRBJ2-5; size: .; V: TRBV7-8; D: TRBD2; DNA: TGTGCCAGCAGCATGGGACTAGCGAGAGAAGAGACCCAGTACTTC; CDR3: CASSMGLAREETQYF
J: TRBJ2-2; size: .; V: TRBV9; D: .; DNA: TGTGCCAGCAGCGTAGACGGGATCTCCACCGGGGAGCTGTTTTTT; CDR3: CASSVDGISTGELFF
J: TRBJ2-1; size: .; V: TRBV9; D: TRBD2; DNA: TGTGCCAGCAGCGTAGATATAGGACTAGCCACCGCGGATTCTCGCAATGAGCAGTTCTTC; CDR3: CASSVDIGLATADSRNEQFF
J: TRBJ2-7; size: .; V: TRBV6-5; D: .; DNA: TGTGCCAGCACATTCTACGAGCAGTACTTC; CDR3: CASTFYEQYF
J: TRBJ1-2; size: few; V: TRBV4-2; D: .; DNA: TGTGCCAGCAGCCACCCCAGGGGAGGCTACACCTTC; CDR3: CASSHPRGGYTF
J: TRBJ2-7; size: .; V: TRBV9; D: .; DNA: TGTGCCAGCAGCGGACCCCGGGGTCACTACGAGCAGTACTTC; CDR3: CASSGPRGHYEQYF
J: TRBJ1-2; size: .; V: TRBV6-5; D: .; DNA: TGTGCCAGCAGTTCAACCGGGCTCTCAACGGGGGGCTACACCTTC; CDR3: CASSSTGLSTGGYTF
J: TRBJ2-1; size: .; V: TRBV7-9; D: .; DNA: TGTGCCAGCAGCCAGTTGCGGACACTATACAATGAGCAGTTCTTC; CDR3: CASSQLRTLYNEQFF
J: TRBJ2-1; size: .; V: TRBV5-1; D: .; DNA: TGCGCCAGCAGTACGGGGATACCGGTCTCCTACAATGAGCAGTTCTTC; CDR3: CASSTGIPVSYNEQFF
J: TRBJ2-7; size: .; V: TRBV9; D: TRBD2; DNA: TGTGCCAGCAGCGTATTCGCGGGAGACGAGCAGTACTTC; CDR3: CASSVFAGDEQYF
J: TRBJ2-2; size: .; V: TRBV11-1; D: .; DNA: TGTGCCAGCAGCTTAGGGGCAGCGAACACCGGGGAGCTGTTTTTT; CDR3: CASSLGAANTGELFF
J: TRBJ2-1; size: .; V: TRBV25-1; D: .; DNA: TGTGCCAGCAGTGTGGCGGGGTCCTACAATGAGCAGTTCTTC; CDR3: CASSVAGSYNEQFF
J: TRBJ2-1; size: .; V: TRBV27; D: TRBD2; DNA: TGTGCCAGCAGTTTTCCGGGAGGTGAGCAGTTCTTC; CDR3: CASSFPGGEQFF
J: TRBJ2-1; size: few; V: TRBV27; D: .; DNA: TGTGCCAGCAGTTTACGACCTAGGTCGGGAGCTGTTTTTTTCCATGAGCAGTTCTTC; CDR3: CASSLRPRSGAVFFHEQFF
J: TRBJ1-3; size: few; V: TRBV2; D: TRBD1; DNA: TGTGCCAGCAGTGAAGGACAGGGGACCTCTGGAAACACCATATATTTT; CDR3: CASSEGQGTSGNTIYF
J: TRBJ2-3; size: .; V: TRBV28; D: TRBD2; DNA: TGTGCCAGCAGGGGAGCGGGAGGGGATACGCAGTATTTT; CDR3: CASRGAGGDTQYF
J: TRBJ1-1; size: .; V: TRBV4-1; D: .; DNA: TGCGCCAGCAGCCAAGGGCAGAACACTGAAGCTTTCTTT; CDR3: CASSQGQNTEAFF
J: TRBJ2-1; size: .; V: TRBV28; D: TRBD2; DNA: TGTGCCAGCAGCTTGACTAGCGTCAATGAGCAGTTCTTC; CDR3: CASSLTSVNEQFF
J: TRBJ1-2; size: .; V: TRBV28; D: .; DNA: TGTGCCAGCAGTTTACTCTCCGGCTATGGCTACACCTTC; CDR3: CASSLLSGYGYTF
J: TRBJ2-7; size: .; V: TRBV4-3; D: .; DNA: TGCGCCAGCAGCCAAGATCTAGCGTGGGAGCAGTACTTC; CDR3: CASSQDLAWEQYF
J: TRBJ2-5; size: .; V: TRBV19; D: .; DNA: TGTGCCAGTAGTATGATCAGGGGCACACAAGAGACCCAGTACTTC; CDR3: CASSMIRGTQETQYF
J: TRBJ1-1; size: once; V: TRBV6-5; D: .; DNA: TGTGCCAGCAGTTACACAGGGACCCCTCAGAACACTGAAGCTTTCTTT; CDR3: CASSYTGTPQNTEAFF
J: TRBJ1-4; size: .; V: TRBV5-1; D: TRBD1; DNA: TGCGCCAGCAGCGCAGATGGGGACAGGGAGTCCCGGACCCAAAATGAAAAACTGTTTTTT; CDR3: CASSADGDRESRTQNEKLFF
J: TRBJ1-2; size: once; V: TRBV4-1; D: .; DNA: TGCGCCAGCAGCCAGTACATCAGGGATATGTCTCGAGGCTACACCTTC; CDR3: CASSQYIRDMSRGYTF
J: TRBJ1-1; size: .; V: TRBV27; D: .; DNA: TGTGCCAGCAGTTTCGGGAGCCAGAACACTGAAGCTTTCTTT; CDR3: CASSFGSQNTEAFF
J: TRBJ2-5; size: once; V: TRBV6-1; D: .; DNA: TGTGCCAGCTCCCCCCTCGCGGCCACTGGAGCCCAGTACTTC; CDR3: CASSPLAATGAQYF
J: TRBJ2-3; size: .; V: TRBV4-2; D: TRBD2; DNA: TGTGCCAGCAGCCAGTCAGCGGGAGGCACAGATACGCAGTATTTT; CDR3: CASSQSAGGTDTQYF
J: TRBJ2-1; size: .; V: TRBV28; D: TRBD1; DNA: TGTGCCAGCAGTACCCGGACAGGCCTCTCCTACAATGAGCAGTTCTTC; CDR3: CASSTRTGLSYNEQFF
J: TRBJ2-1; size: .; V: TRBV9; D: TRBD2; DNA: TGTGCCAGCAGCGTGGGGACTAGCCCATTCCGGGAGCAGTTCTTC; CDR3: CASSVGTSPFREQFF
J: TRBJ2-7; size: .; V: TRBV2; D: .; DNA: TGTGCCAGCAGCCGAGCCCTGGGGGCGAACGAGCAGTACTTC; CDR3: CASSRALGANEQYF
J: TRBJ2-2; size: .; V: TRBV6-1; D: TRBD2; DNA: TGTGCCAGCAGTGCGGCGGCGGGAGGAACCAACACCGGGGAGCTGTTTTTT; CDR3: CASSAAAGGTNTGELFF
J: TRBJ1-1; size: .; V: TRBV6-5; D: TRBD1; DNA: TGTGCCAGCAGCAGGACAGGCCAAATGAACACTGAAGCTTTCTTT; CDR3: CASSRTGQMNTEAFF
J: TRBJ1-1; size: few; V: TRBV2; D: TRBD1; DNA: TGTGCCAGCAGTGGCCCGGGACAGGGGGCGAAAGCTTTCTTT; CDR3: CASSGPGQGAKAFF
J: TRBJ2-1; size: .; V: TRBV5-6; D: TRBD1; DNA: TGTGCCAGCAGCTTGGCTGGCCGGGACAGGGGGCGAGAGCAGTTCTTC; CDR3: CASSLAGRDRGREQFF
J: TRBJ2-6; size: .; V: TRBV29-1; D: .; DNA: TGCAGCCCACTGACAGGCTCTGGGGCCAACGTCCTGACTTTC; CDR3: CSPLTGSGANVLTF
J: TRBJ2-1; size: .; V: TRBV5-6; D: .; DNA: TGTGCCAGCAGAAACACAGGGTCGTGGGCGGAGTTCTTC; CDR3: CASRNTGSWAEFF
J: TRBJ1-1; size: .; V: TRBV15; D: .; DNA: TGTGCCACCAGCAGAACAGGGATTTCTTTCATGAACACTGAAGCTTTCTTT; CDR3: CATSRTGISFMNTEAFF
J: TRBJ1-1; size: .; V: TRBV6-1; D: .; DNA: TGTGCCAGCAGGAGCCCTGAAGCTTTCTTT; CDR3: CASRSPEAFF
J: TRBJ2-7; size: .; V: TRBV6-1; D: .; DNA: TGTGCCAGCAGTGAACTTCGCAGCCTAGTATCCTACGAGCAGTACTTC; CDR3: CASSELRSLVSYEQYF
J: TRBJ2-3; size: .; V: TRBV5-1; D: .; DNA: TGCGCCAGCAGCTTGGGGAGCGGCTCTAGCACAGATACGCAGTATTTT; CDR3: CASSLGSGSSTDTQYF
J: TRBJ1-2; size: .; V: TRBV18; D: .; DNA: TGTGCCAGCTCGTCGACAGGAGATGGCTACACCTTC; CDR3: CASSSTGDGYTF
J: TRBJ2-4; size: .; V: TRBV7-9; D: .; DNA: TGTGCCAGCAGCTCGGCCAAAAACATTCAGTACTTC; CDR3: CASSSAKNIQYF
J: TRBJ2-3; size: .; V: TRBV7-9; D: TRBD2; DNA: TGTGCCAGCAGCTTCCCTAGCGGGATAGATACGCAGTATTTT; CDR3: CASSFPSGIDTQYF